These 10 T cell receptor beta chains share one sample of origin, sequenced in a study of T cell changes during pregnancy in multiple sclerosis. The method was immunoSEQ multiplex PCR; TCRdb's version includes in-frame clones alone and lacks a portion of them. The table lists approximately 65,000 clones, around 90% of them singletons, with over 1.2% in the top ten. Sequenced material: peripheral blood, taken in the third trimester of pregnancy. Receptors originate from a female donor in good health, enrolled as a control in a pregnancy study.

The V gene is TRBV18, the J gene TRBJ1-3; D is perhaps TRBD1 (6 bases). Germline CDR1 KGHSH, CDR2 LQKENI. The CDR3 consists of 14 residues. V dropped 3 bases and J dropped 4 bases, with 10 bases sitting between them. CDR3 region: CASSPTGGGNTIYF. The CDR3 DNA reads as TGTGCCAGCTCACCGACAGGAGGCGGAAACACCATATATTTT.

The CDR3 sequence: CASSSGGSANEKLFF. The CDR3 DNA reads as TGTGCCAGCTCCTCAGGGGGATCAGCTAATGAAAAACTGTTTTTT. The gene calls are TRBV28 and TRBJ1-4, with 7 bases that match TRBD1. The CDR3 length is 15 residues. V gave up 8 bases and J gave up 3 bases; unmatched junction bases: 9. Germline loops: CDR1 MDHEN, CDR2 SYDVKM.

CDR3 residues: CASSRGLAGSNEQFF. CDR3 nucleotide sequence: TGTGCCAGCAGCCGGGGACTAGCGGGGAGCAATGAGCAGTTCTTC. J is TRBJ2-1 and V is TRBV5-4; 13 bases map to TRBD2. Germline loops: CDR1 SGHNT, CDR2 YYREEE (reference sequence). This CDR3 has 15 residues. The V and J ends lost 4 bases and 6 bases, in that order; junction bases with no gene match: 4.

This chain connects TRBV6-5 to TRBJ1-5; D possibly corresponds to TRBD1 (5 bases). The germline V gene has CDR1 MNHEY and CDR2 SVGAGI. CDR3 length equals 14 residues. The ends were cut back, 5 bases at V and 3 bases at J, with 11 bases in the middle. The CDR3 sequence: CASSPDSNNQPQHF. As DNA, the CDR3 is TGTGCCAGCAGTCCTGACAGCAACAATCAGCCCCAGCATTTT.

The chain's CDR3 is CATSFSREQYF. The CDR3 DNA reads TGTGCCACCTCCTTCTCCAGGGAGCAGTACTTC. The J gene is TRBJ2-7, the V gene TRBV6-6; D remains unclear. Trimming shortened V by 10 bases and J by 7 bases, and 14 bases separated the two germline ends. Looked up from germline, CDR1 is MNHNY and CDR2 is SVGAGI (reference sequence). CDR3 length equals 11 residues.

J is TRBJ2-3 and V is TRBV5-5; maybe TRBD1 (5 bases). From germline, CDR1 is SGHKS and CDR2 YYEKEE (reference sequence). Trimming took off 2 bases at V and 2 bases at J, with 12 bases between the two ends. The CDR3 runs to 15 residues. The CDR3 sequence: CASSFRASTTDTQYF. The CDR3 DNA sequence: TGTGCCAGCAGCTTCAGGGCTTCGACCACAGATACGCAGTATTTT.

The gene calls are TRBV5-1 and TRBJ2-6, with 8 bases identical to TRBD1. The CDR3 covers 18 residues. V lost 4 bases, J lost 0 bases, and 9 bases stayed unmatched. Germline-derived CDR1 and CDR2 are SGHRS and YFSETQ. CDR3 DNA sequence: TGCGCCAGCAGCCGGGAGACAGGGGACACCTCTGGGGCCAACGTCCTGACTTTC. This encodes CASSRETGDTSGANVLTF.

This rearrangement joins TRBV19 to TRBJ1-2, with D unclear. The CDR3 runs to 15 residues. Germline lookup yields CDR1 LNHDA and CDR2 SQIVND (reference sequence). With 5 bases removed from V and 0 bases from J, the gap between germline ends came to 13 bases. The CDR3 region has the DNA TGTGCCAGTAGTTTTCACCTAGGAACTAACTATGGCTACACCTTC. Protein: CASSFHLGTNYGYTF.

This rearrangement joins TRBV27 to TRBJ1-3; D is undetermined. Germline CDR1 is MNHEY and CDR2 is SMNVEV (reference sequence). This CDR3 comprises 14 residues. The V gene lost 3 bases and the J gene lost 0 bases, with 6 bases spanning the gap. The CDR3 DNA follows: TGTGCCAGCAGTTTGGCAGGCTCTGGAAACACCATATATTTT. This sequence encodes CASSLAGSGNTIYF.

This clone came up a few times. This chain connects TRBV7-9 to TRBJ1-1, with 7 positions matching TRBD1. Germline trimming cut 5 bases from V and 1 base from J; bases unmatched to any gene: 7. CDR1 SEHNR and CDR2 FQNEAQ come from the germline V gene (reference sequence). The CDR3 length is 15 residues. The DNA of the CDR3 is TGTGCCAGCAGCGAAAACCGACAGGGGAACACTGAAGCTTTCTTT. Protein sequence: CASSENRQGNTEAFF.